A single sample is the source of the 32 T cell receptor beta chains below, sequenced in a study of blood T cell repertoires in COVID-19. Sequencing used immunoSEQ multiplex PCR; TCRdb keeps in-frame clones, though not all of them. The sample includes roughly 180,000 clones, around 84% seen only once; the top ten take over 5%. The sample consisted of peripheral blood. The receptors stem from a woman aged 45-65 years with COVID-19, enrolled during active disease.

The chain joins TRBV24-1 to TRBJ1-5; TRBD1 matches 9 bases. Trimming took 4 bases from V and 4 from J; bases not matched to a gene: 1. This CDR3 spans 14 amino acids. CDR1 and CDR2 (germline): KGHDR, SFDVKD. For the CDR3, the DNA is TGTGCCACCAGTGACGGGACAGGGAATCAGCCCCAGCATTTT. Its protein product is CATSDGTGNQPQHF.

The chain joins TRBV3-1 (or the pseudogene TRBV3-2) to TRBJ1-2, with D unresolved. Germline lookup yields CDR1 LGHDT and CDR2 YNNKEL (reference sequence). V gave up 5 bases and J gave up 7 bases, with 14 bases separating them. There are 13 residues in the CDR3. The chain's CDR3 is CASSLTIAFGYTF. CDR3 in DNA: TGTGCCAGCAGCTTAACTATAGCGTTTGGCTACACCTTC.

V gene TRBV19 combines with J gene TRBJ1-5; the D gene is possibly TRBD1 (6 bases). CDR3 length: 15 amino acids. Deletions cut 10 bases from V and 0 bases from J, with 16 bases between. Per the germline V gene, CDR1 is LNHDA and CDR2 is SQIVND (reference sequence). The CDR3 reads CATGGAGNSNQPQHF. DNA for the CDR3: TGTGCCACGGGGGGGGCAGGGAATAGCAATCAGCCCCAGCATTTT.

This clone appeared a single time. The chain links TRBV11-2 to TRBJ2-2; D gene unclear. There are 12 residues in the CDR3. CDR1 is SGHAT, CDR2 FQNNGV, per germline. Trimming pared 3 bases from V and 4 bases from J, leaving 3 bases between. The CDR3 sequence: CASSFSTGELFF. CDR3 bases: TGTGCCAGCAGCTTCTCCACCGGGGAGCTGTTTTTT.

The gene calls are TRBV30 and TRBJ1-5, with D perhaps TRBD1 (6 bases). Trimming stripped 2 bases from V and 9 bases from J, with 11 bases between. Germline-derived CDR1 and CDR2 are GTSNPN and SVGIG (reference sequence). This CDR3 spans 12 amino acids. This chain's CDR3 is CAWSSTGLPQHF. CDR3 in DNA: TGTGCCTGGAGTTCCACAGGGTTGCCCCAGCATTTT. Drawing the rest from reference TRBV30 and TRBJ1-5, the complete variable domain is SQTIHQWPATLVQPVGSPLSLECTVEGTSNPNLYWYRQAAGRGLQLLFYSVGIGQISSEVPQNLSASRPQDRQFILSSKKLLLSDSGFYLCAWSSTGLPQHFGDGTRLSIL.

Written as DNA, the CDR3 is TGTGCCAGTGCTCCGGGACAGGGGGCGATAAACCCAGATACGCAGTATTTT. This codes for CASAPGQGAINPDTQYF. V is TRBV19 and J is TRBJ2-3; 12 positions match TRBD1. From germline, CDR1 is LNHDA and CDR2 SQIVND (reference sequence). V lost 8 bases, J lost 4 bases, and 13 bases stayed unmatched. The CDR3 runs 17 residues.

This chain connects TRBV5-1 to TRBJ2-7, with D perhaps matching TRBD1 (6 bases). This CDR3 is 16 amino acids long. Trimming took off 0 bases at V and 5 bases at J, with 18 bases between the two ends. Germline assignment: CDR1 SGHRS and CDR2 YFSETQ. CDR3 bases: TGCGCCAGCAGCTTGGCGGGACATCCGGGTACCGACGAGCAGTACTTC. Translated: CASSLAGHPGTDEQYF.

V gene TRBV27 combines with J gene TRBJ2-3; TRBD1 is a possible D gene (6 bases). V dropped 8 bases and J dropped 1 base, with 13 bases sitting between them. The CDR3 has 14 amino acids. The germline CDR1 and CDR2 sequences are MNHEY and SMNVEV (reference sequence). The CDR3 here is CASGPGAGTDTQYF. The CDR3 coding sequence is TGTGCCAGCGGCCCAGGGGCTGGCACAGATACGCAGTATTTT.

This clone was seen only once. The J gene is TRBJ2-5, the V gene TRBV3-1 (or the pseudogene TRBV3-2); the match to TRBD2 covers 9 bases. After removal of 2 bases from V and 4 bases from J, the junction contained 8 bases not matched to a gene. This CDR3 has 16 amino acids. Germline CDR1 is LGHDT and CDR2 is YNNKEL (reference sequence). The CDR3 region has the DNA TGTGCCAGCAGCCAAAACCAAGCGGGGGGACGAGAGACCCAGTACTTC. The encoded protein is CASSQNQAGGRETQYF.

The genes are TRBV5-5 and TRBJ2-7; 9 bases are a match to TRBD1. This CDR3 has 14 amino acids. From germline, CDR1 is SGHKS and CDR2 YYEKEE (reference sequence). Trimming removed 0 bases from V and 7 bases from J; junction bases left unmatched: 5. The CDR3 here is CASSLGTGVLEQYF. The CDR3 coding sequence is TGTGCCAGCAGCTTGGGGACAGGGGTTTTGGAGCAGTACTTC.

The rearrangement joins TRBV7-9 to TRBJ2-7; D ambiguous. Trimming shortened V by 5 bases and J by 1 base, and 18 bases separated the two germline ends. This CDR3 is built from 16 residues. Germline loops: CDR1 SEHNR, CDR2 FQNEAQ (reference sequence). CDR3 region: CASSRGASDYSYEQYF. The CDR3 DNA follows: TGTGCCAGCAGCCGCGGAGCCTCAGATTATTCCTACGAGCAGTACTTC.

J is TRBJ2-1 and V is TRBV6-2 or TRBV6-3, with 8 nucleotides matching TRBD2. Unmatched junction bases numbered 6, after V lost 6 bases and J lost 2 bases. The CDR3 length is 15 residues. Germline V gene sequence: CDR1 MNHEY, CDR2 SVGEGT. This chain's CDR3 is CASSLLAGPYNEQFF. The CDR3 DNA is TGTGCCAGCAGCCTGCTAGCGGGTCCCTACAATGAGCAGTTCTTC.

Here the CDR3 reads CAWRLSGTPEQYF. In DNA, the CDR3 is TGTGCCTGGAGATTATCAGGGACTCCCGAGCAGTACTTC. The chain links TRBV30 to TRBJ2-7; perhaps TRBD2 as D (6 bases). The germline V and J ends were trimmed by 3 bases and 6 bases, with 15 bases remaining between them. CDR3 length: 13 amino acids. Germline V lookup: CDR1 GTSNPN, CDR2 SVGIG (reference sequence).

The chain joins TRBV28 to TRBJ1-4, with 7 bases identical to TRBD1. Germline V gene data show CDR1 as MDHEN and CDR2 as SYDVKM. Trimming at V came to 5 bases and at J to 7 bases, leaving 10 bases not matched to a gene. The CDR3 covers 15 residues. CDR3 nucleotides: TGTGCCAGCAGTACGACCCTCCAGGGGGGTGAAAAACTGTTTTTT. Amino acid sequence: CASSTTLQGGEKLFF.

The V and J genes are TRBV23-1 and TRBJ2-7, with a weak D call TRBD2 (6 bases). TRBV23-1 is an open reading frame whose function is uncertain. This CDR3 has 17 residues. V gave up 2 bases and J gave up 2 bases, with 19 bases separating them. For the CDR3, the DNA is TGCGCCAGCAGTCAACGCCTCGGACGGGGGAGTCCCTACGAGCAGTACTTC. It yields the protein CASSQRLGRGSPYEQYF.

The V gene is TRBV12-3 or TRBV12-4, the J gene TRBJ2-7; a weak D match, TRBD1 (6 bases). The CDR3 contains 12 residues. The V gene lost 7 bases and the J gene lost 9 bases, with 16 bases spanning the gap. The CDR3 here is CASTRVQDRQYF. CDR3 sequence (DNA): TGTGCCAGCACCCGGGTGCAGGACAGGCAGTACTTC.

The gene calls are TRBV2 and TRBJ2-1; TRBD2 is a possible D gene (5 bases). This CDR3 comprises 11 residues. Germline lookup yields CDR1 SNHLY and CDR2 FYNNEI. The V end was cut by 4 bases, the J end by 16 bases, with 14 bases between. The CDR3 sequence is CASSGWDEGFF. The CDR3 region has the DNA TGTGCCAGCAGTGGATGGGATGAGGGTTTCTTC.

This sequence joins TRBV29-1 and TRBJ2-2; D may be TRBD1 (5 bases). Trimming shortened V by 5 bases and J by 3 bases, and 13 bases separated the two germline ends. Germline CDR1 SQVTM, CDR2 ANQGSEA. The CDR3 is made up of 14 amino acids. CDR3 in amino acids: CSVMVGHYTGELFF. CDR3 nucleotides: TGCAGCGTTATGGTGGGGCACTACACCGGGGAGCTGTTTTTT.

This clone was found a few times. The CDR3 reads CSARVLYEQYF. CDR3 in DNA: TGCAGTGCCAGGGTCCTCTACGAGCAGTACTTC. The chain joins TRBV20-1 to TRBJ2-7, with D possibly matching TRBD1 (5 bases). CDR3 length equals 11 residues. Between the trimmed V and J ends, which lost 6 bases and 3 bases, there was a span of 9 bases. Per germline, CDR1 DFQATT and CDR2 SNEGSKA (reference sequence).

The J gene is TRBJ1-1, the V gene TRBV5-1, with 10 bases lining up with TRBD1. From germline, CDR1 is SGHRS and CDR2 YFSETQ. With V trimmed by 7 bases and J by 1 base, 7 bases remained unmatched. The CDR3 spans 15 residues. CDR3 amino acids: CASLVGTGANTEAFF. CDR3 coding DNA: TGCGCCAGCTTGGTCGGGACAGGGGCGAACACTGAAGCTTTCTTT.

This clone showed up just a few times. This chain links TRBV6-1 with TRBJ1-5; D is perhaps TRBD1 (6 bases). Germline V lookup: CDR1 MNHNS, CDR2 SASEGT. Deletions cut 0 bases from V and 2 bases from J, with 11 bases between. The CDR3 has 16 residues. The CDR3 DNA sequence: TGTGCCAGCAGTGAAGCGGGGGCTAATGGCAATCAGCCCCAGCATTTT. It is translated as CASSEAGANGNQPQHF.

The V and J genes are TRBV6-2 or TRBV6-3 and TRBJ1-2; possible D gene TRBD1, 6 bases. The length of the CDR3 is 13 residues. V was cut by 2 bases and J by 4 bases, with 8 bases left in between. Germline assignment: CDR1 MNHEY and CDR2 SVGEGT. The CDR3 region has the DNA TGTGCCAGCAGTTACGGACAGTTCTATGGCTACACCTTC. Translated: CASSYGQFYGYTF.

CDR3 DNA: TGTGCCAGCAGCAGAGACTACAATGAGCAGTTCTTC. It codes for CASSRDYNEQFF. The rearrangement joins TRBV5-6 to TRBJ2-1; D ambiguous. CDR1 and CDR2 (germline): SGHDT, YYEEEE. The CDR3 is 12 amino acids. The V end was cut by 4 bases, the J end by 3 bases, with 5 bases between.

V is TRBV10-2 and J is TRBJ2-7; maybe TRBD2 (5 bases). The ends were cut back, 5 bases at V and 3 bases at J, with 8 bases in the middle. This CDR3 is built from 12 residues. CDR1 and CDR2 from the germline V gene are WSHSY and SAAADI. DNA of the CDR3: TGCGCCAGCAGTCCGGGGAACTACGAGCAGTACTTC. Its translation is CASSPGNYEQYF.

The DNA of the CDR3 is TGCAGCGTGGGGCAGGGGAGCTCCTACGAGCAGTACTTC. This codes for CSVGQGSSYEQYF. The chain carries TRBV29-1 and TRBJ2-7, with a possible D match to TRBD1 (6 bases). Trimming removed 6 bases at V and 0 bases at J, with 12 bases between. CDR3 length: 13 amino acids. The V gene's germline CDR1 is SQVTM and CDR2 ANQGSEA.

This clone has just one count. Here the CDR3 DNA reads TGTGCCAGCATATTGGCTCCCTGGCGGGACAATGAGCAGTTCTTC. Encoded protein: CASILAPWRDNEQFF. J is TRBJ2-1 and V is TRBV6-5; TRBD2 is a possible D gene (5 bases). The CDR3 runs to 15 residues. CDR1 is MNHEY, CDR2 SVGAGI, per germline. V shed 7 bases and J shed 5 bases, with 18 bases lying between them.

The chain is built from TRBV13 and TRBJ2-2; D might be TRBD1 (5 bases). Trimming pared 5 bases from V and 3 bases from J, leaving 13 bases between. Germline V lookup: CDR1 PRHDT, CDR2 FYEKMQ (reference sequence). The CDR3 contains 15 residues. For the CDR3, the DNA is TGTGCCAGCAGCCTTGGACAATTCTACACCGGGGAGCTGTTTTTT. Translating gives CASSLGQFYTGELFF.

This clone was seen once. V gene TRBV11-2 combines with J gene TRBJ2-1, with D possibly being TRBD1 (6 bases). Per the germline V gene, CDR1 is SGHAT and CDR2 is FQNNGV. The CDR3 is made up of 14 amino acids. Trimming stripped 1 base from V and 8 bases from J, with 12 bases between. CDR3 DNA sequence: TGTGCCAGCAGCTTAGGCCGATACAGGGATGAGCAGTTCTTC. This encodes CASSLGRYRDEQFF.

V gene TRBV14 combines with J gene TRBJ2-2, with TRBD2 identical over 13 bases. CDR3 length: 16 residues. Per germline, CDR1 SGHDN and CDR2 FVKESK. The V gene end was trimmed by 3 bases and the J gene end by 9 bases; junction bases not matched to a gene: 7. The CDR3 region is CASSHWTSGGGRELFF. CDR3 coding DNA: TGTGCCAGCAGCCATTGGACTAGCGGGGGTGGCCGGGAGCTGTTTTTT.

The genes are TRBV3-1 (or the pseudogene TRBV3-2) and TRBJ1-4; 8 bases line up with TRBD1. V shed 3 bases, J shed 8 bases, and the junction held 8 bases outside the gene matches. The CDR3 is 15 residues long. Germline lookup yields CDR1 LGHDT and CDR2 YNNKEL (reference sequence). The CDR3 spells CASSQAGGYEEKLFF. The CDR3 DNA reads as TGTGCCAGCAGCCAGGCAGGGGGCTATGAGGAAAAACTGTTTTTT.

The chain couples TRBV7-2 to TRBJ1-6, with D perhaps matching TRBD1 (5 bases). V was cut by 5 bases and J by 10 bases, with 15 bases left in between. The germline CDR1 and CDR2 sequences are SGHTA and FQGNSA. This CDR3 region has 14 residues. The CDR3 is CASSRVQGGSPLHF. For the CDR3, the DNA is TGTGCCAGCAGCCGGGTGCAGGGTGGCTCACCCCTCCACTTT. Full variable domain (outside the CDR3, taken from reference TRBV7-2 and TRBJ1-6): GAGVSQSPSNKVTEKGKDVELRCDPISGHTALYWYRQSLGQGLEFLIYFQGNSAPDKSGLPSDRFSAERTGGSVSTLTIQRTQQEDSAVYLCASSRVQGGSPLHFGNGTRLTVT.

The chain carries TRBV5-1 and TRBJ2-1, with 14 bases that match TRBD2. Germline-derived CDR1 and CDR2 are SGHRS and YFSETQ. The ends lost 4 bases at V and 10 bases at J; junction bases unmatched: 10. This CDR3 region has 16 residues. CDR3 sequence: CASSMGLAGALGEQFF. In DNA, the CDR3 is TGCGCCAGCAGCATGGGACTAGCGGGGGCTCTCGGAGAGCAGTTCTTC.